Listed below are T cell receptor beta chains from one sample, sequenced in a study of human T cells and chemical hapten exposure. TCRdb itself ran the RACE reads through MiXCR, one entry per CDR3 protein. The sample includes about 380,000 distinct CDR3 sequences, 4.8% seen only once; the top ten take 2% to 2.5%. The source was whole blood, collected in connection with sensitization to the hapten diphenylcyclopropenone (DPC). These TCRs come from a woman aged 45 to 65 with alopecia areata. Some clones in this sample may be carry-over from other donors' samples. CDR3s include the opening cysteine and the closing phenylalanine or tryptophan. D genes are given only for firm matches. Clone size is not always given. Where it is, it says once, few, many or a class for expanded clones.

d_call	clone_size	v_call	j_call	cdr3_nt	cdr3_aa
TRBD2	many	TRBV15	TRBJ2-6	TGTGCCACCAGCCTAGCGGGACGCTCTGGGGCCAACGTCCTGACTTTC	CATSLAGRSGANVLTF
.	.	TRBV15	TRBJ2-7	TGTGCCACCAGCAGAGTTTACGCGGGCGACTACGAGCAGTACTTC	CATSRVYAGDYEQYF
TRBD2	many	TRBV6-6	TRBJ2-5	TGTGCCAGCCGGACTAGCGGACAAGAGACCCAGTACTTC	CASRTSGQETQYF
.	many	TRBV5-5	TRBJ1-5	TGTGCCAGCAGCTTGACAGGGTGGAATCAGCCCCAGCATTTT	CASSLTGWNQPQHF
.	many	TRBV6-6	TRBJ1-4	TGTGCCAGCAGTTACGGTACAGGAAATAATGAAAAACTGTTTTTT	CASSYGTGNNEKLFF
.	.	TRBV28	TRBJ2-2	TGTGCCAGCAGTGCCCCCCCCCTCACCGGGGAGCTGTTTTTT	CASSAPPLTGELFF
.	many	TRBV27	TRBJ1-1	TGTGCCAGCAGTAAGTACAGGGAGAGCACTGAAGCTTTCTTT	CASSKYRESTEAFF
.	many	TRBV7-9	TRBJ2-5	TGTGCCAGCAGCTCCCGAGTAAGCGGCCAAGAGACCCAGTACTTC	CASSSRVSGQETQYF
.	many	TRBV12-3/TRBV12-4	TRBJ2-1	TGTGCCAGCACCTCATCTGGGAAGCAGTTCTTC	CASTSSGKQFF
TRBD1	many	TRBV5-6	TRBJ1-6	TGTGCCAGCAGCTTGGGCAGGGGGAAATCACCCCTCCACTTT	CASSLGRGKSPLHF
.	many	TRBV20-1	TRBJ2-7	TGCAGTGCTAGAGACAGGAGGTTCCACGAGCAGTACTTC	CSARDRRFHEQYF
.	.	TRBV25-1	TRBJ1-1	TGTGCCAGTACTGCTTTGGACGTTGACGCGAACACTGAAGCTTTCTTT	CASTALDVDANTEAFF
.	.	TRBV6-2/TRBV6-3	TRBJ1-2	TGTGCCAGCAGTTACAGCGGCGGTGAAACCTATGGCTACACCTTC	CASSYSGGETYGYTF
TRBD1	few	TRBV5-1	TRBJ1-5	TGCGCCAGCAGCTTGGGACAGGGGACTCAGCCCCAGCATTTT	CASSLGQGTQPQHF
.	many	TRBV28	TRBJ1-3	TGTGCCAGCAGCCAGTCTGGAAACACCATATATTTT	CASSQSGNTIYF
.	.	TRBV20-1	TRBJ2-7	TGCAGTGCCGATAGGAGGACAGACTCCTACGAGCAGTACTTC	CSADRRTDSYEQYF
.	many	TRBV7-6	TRBJ2-3	TGTGCCAGCAGCTTAGCGGTAGGAGACACAGATACGCAGTATTTT	CASSLAVGDTDTQYF
.	many	TRBV5-6	TRBJ2-2	TGTGCCAGCAGCTCTGGCAGTTCGGCCGGGGAGCTGTTTTTT	CASSSGSSAGELFF
TRBD1	many	TRBV28	TRBJ1-6	TGTGCCAGCAGCCCCCGGACAGGGGGCCGTAATTCACCCCTCCACTTT	CASSPRTGGRNSPLHF
TRBD1	many	TRBV6-5	TRBJ2-4	TGTGCCAGCAGTTACTCGAGACAGGGGGACATTCAGTACTTC	CASSYSRQGDIQYF
TRBD1	many	TRBV6-6	TRBJ1-5	TGTGCCAGCAGTTCGGGACAGGTTAATCAGCCCCAGCATTTT	CASSSGQVNQPQHF
.	many	TRBV4-3	TRBJ1-1	TGCGCCAGCAGCCAAGTAGCCGGCCTTGAAGCTTTCTTT	CASSQVAGLEAFF
.	.	TRBV2	TRBJ2-1	TGTGCCAGCAGTGTGGACAGTTGGGGCTCCTACAATGAGCAGTTCTTC	CASSVDSWGSYNEQFF
TRBD1	many	TRBV20-1	TRBJ1-5	TGCAGTGCTAGCCCCCCGGGACAGGGGATTAATCAGCCCCAGCATTTT	CSASPPGQGINQPQHF
TRBD1	many	TRBV12-3/TRBV12-4	TRBJ1-5	TGTGCCAGCAGCAATAGAGGACAGGGGCGCAATCAGCCCCAGCATTTT	CASSNRGQGRNQPQHF
TRBD1	.	TRBV20-1	TRBJ1-6	TGCAGTGCAGAGGGACAGGGGGCCCCTAATTCACCCCTCCACTTT	CSAEGQGAPNSPLHF
TRBD2	.	TRBV28	TRBJ2-3	TGTGCCAGCACAGGACTAGCGGGACCAACAGATACGCAGTATTTT	CASTGLAGPTDTQYF
.	.	TRBV7-9	TRBJ1-4	TGTGCCAGCAGCTTGCTCCCCTCTGAAAAACTGTTTTTT	CASSLLPSEKLFF
TRBD1	few	TRBV15	TRBJ1-2	TGTGCCACCGCCGGGACAGGGAGCTATGTAAACTATGGCTACACCTTC	CATAGTGSYVNYGYTF